These T cell receptor beta chains were read from a single sample in a study of PD-L1 blockade in urothelial cancer. Sequencing was performed with immunoSEQ multiplex PCR; in TCRdb, only in-frame clones are kept and a portion is missing. The sample holds roughly 38,000 clones; 82% are singletons and the top ten take 6.8%. Sample: PBMCs, taken around atezolizumab (anti-PD-L1) treatment. The receptor set was obtained from a man in his 60s with urothelial cancer. CDR3s include the opening cysteine and the closing phenylalanine or tryptophan. D genes are given only for firm matches.

D gene | V gene | CDR3 protein
- | TRBV6-1 | CASSASSAAKNIQYF
- | TRBV7-2 | CASSKGPEETQYF
- | TRBV28 | CASSANRVLNTEAFF
- | TRBV15 | CATALLLHNEQFF
- | TRBV5-4 | CASSAGQNYGYTF
- | TRBV7-2 | CASSPTGFIEAFF
TRBD1 | TRBV5-1 | CASSFSGGMTYNEQFF
TRBD1 | TRBV25-1 | CASSKDRGYGYTF
- | TRBV10-3 | CAIRDSADGYTF
- | TRBV7-6 | CASSLGEMQPQHF
- | TRBV5-1 | CASSWGGGTDTQYF
- | TRBV4-1 | CASSQGRDISYEQYF
- | TRBV10-3 | CAISESISGSGNTIYF
- | TRBV6-1 | CASSEIGGPRNTIYF
TRBD2 | TRBV30 | CAWSLTGGETQYF
- | TRBV10-3 | CAISESTTAEGYTF
- | TRBV2 | CASRAPGPGAMAFF
TRBD1 | TRBV2 | CASIDRAAYNEQFF
- | TRBV30 | CAYRPGSEGQPQHF